This T cell receptor beta chain comes out of a study of blood T cell repertoires in COVID-19. CDR1 ENHRY and CDR2 SYGVKD come from the germline V gene. The CDR3 extends over 15 amino acids. The ends were cut back, 0 bases at V and 1 base at J, with 9 bases in the middle. Per the study methods: Reference gene primer amplification yielded estimated nucleated cell counts. Sequenced by immunoSEQ multiplex PCR; TCRdb stores in-frame clones only, minus some. The DNA was the basis for D and trimming; V, J and clone size are from that table. Here the sample spans about 140,000 clones, around 90% being singletons.

The receptor was derived from a woman older than 75 with acute or convalescent COVID-19. The sequencing input was peripheral blood. V and J are TRBV10-3 and TRBJ1-1; D is perhaps TRBD1 (5 bases). As DNA, the CDR3 is TGTGCCATCAGTGAGTCTCAGGGCGAGAACACTGAAGCTTTCTTT. Protein sequence: CAISESQGENTEAFF.